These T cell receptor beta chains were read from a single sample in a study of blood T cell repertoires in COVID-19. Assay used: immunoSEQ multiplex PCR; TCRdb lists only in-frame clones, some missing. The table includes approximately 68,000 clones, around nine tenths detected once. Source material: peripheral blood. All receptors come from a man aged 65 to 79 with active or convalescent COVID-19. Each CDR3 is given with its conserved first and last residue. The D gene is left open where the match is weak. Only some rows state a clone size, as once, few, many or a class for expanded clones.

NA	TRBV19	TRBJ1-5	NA	TGTGCCAGTAGTAGGGGGGGTTTCGTGCTTCAGCCCCAGCATTTT	CASSRGGFVLQPQHF
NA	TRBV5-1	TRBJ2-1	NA	TGCGCCAGCAGCTCGCCTCGGGGGTCCAATGAGCAGTTCTTC	CASSSPRGSNEQFF
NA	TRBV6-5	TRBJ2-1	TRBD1	TGTGCCAGCAGTTACCGCGGGACAGGGAGGAATGAGCAGTTCTTC	CASSYRGTGRNEQFF
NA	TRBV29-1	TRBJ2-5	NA	TGCAGCGGAGTTCCAGGGGGGGAGACCCAGTACTTC	CSGVPGGETQYF
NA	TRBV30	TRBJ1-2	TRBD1	TGTGCCTGGAGTGTCCTGACAGGGAACTATGGCTACACCTTC	CAWSVLTGNYGYTF
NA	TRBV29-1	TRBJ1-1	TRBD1	TGCAGCGTTGATATCGCAGGGGGCAGTCACACTGAAGCTTTCTTT	CSVDIAGGSHTEAFF
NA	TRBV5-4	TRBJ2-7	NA	TGTGCCAGCAGCTTGGGGGGCCAGAATGCGGACGAGCAGTACTTC	CASSLGGQNADEQYF
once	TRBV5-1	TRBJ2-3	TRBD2	TGCGCCAGCAGCTTGGTCCGGGACTATCCCACAGATACGCAGTATTTT	CASSLVRDYPTDTQYF
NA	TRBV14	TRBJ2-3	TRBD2	TGTGCCAGCAGCCATCGGGACTACACAGATACGCAGTATTTT	CASSHRDYTDTQYF
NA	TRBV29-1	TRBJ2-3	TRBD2	TGCAGCGTTGAAAACCGGGGGGGCCGAGGCACAGATACGCAGTATTTT	CSVENRGGRGTDTQYF
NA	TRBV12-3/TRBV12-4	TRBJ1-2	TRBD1	TGTGCCAGCAACACCGGGACAGCGGATGGCTACACCTTC	CASNTGTADGYTF
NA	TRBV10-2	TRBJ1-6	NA	TGCGCCAGCAGGCCCGGGGGGGCCGGTTCACCCCTCCACTTT	CASRPGGAGSPLHF
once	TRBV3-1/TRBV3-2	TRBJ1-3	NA	TGTGCCAGCAGCGTAGCACCGTCTGGAAACACCATATATTTT	CASSVAPSGNTIYF
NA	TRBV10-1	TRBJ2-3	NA	TGCGCCAGCAGTGAACTATCTCCAGCGGGGCAGTATTTT	CASSELSPAGQYF
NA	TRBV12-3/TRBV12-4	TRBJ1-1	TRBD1	TGTGCCAGCAATGCCTTGGACAGGGACAAAGCTTTCTTT	CASNALDRDKAFF
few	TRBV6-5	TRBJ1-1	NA	TGTGCCAGCAGCGGCAGGGCAGACACTGAAGCTTTCTTT	CASSGRADTEAFF
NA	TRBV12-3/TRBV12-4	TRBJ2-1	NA	TGTGCCTCCCGGGGCCTAGCGAACAATGAGCAGTTCTTC	CASRGLANNEQFF
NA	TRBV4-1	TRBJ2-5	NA	TGCGCCAGCAGCCAAAGCACGGGGGGCTGGGAGACCCAGTACTTC	CASSQSTGGWETQYF
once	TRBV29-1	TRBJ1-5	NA	TGCAGCGTTGGAGGGTGGGATCAGCCCCAGCATTTT	CSVGGWDQPQHF
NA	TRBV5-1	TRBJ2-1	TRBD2	TGCGCCAGCAGCCGGGAGGATCTGAGTGAGCAGTTCTTC	CASSREDLSEQFF
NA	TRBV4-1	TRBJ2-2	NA	TGCGCCAGCAGCCAAGGGAGCGCGAACACCGGGGAGCTGTTTTTT	CASSQGSANTGELFF
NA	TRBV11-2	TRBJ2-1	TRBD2	TGTGCCAGTGCTAAGGGAGCGGCGGGAGGGTACCGCTCCTACAATGAGCAGTTCTTC	CASAKGAAGGYRSYNEQFF
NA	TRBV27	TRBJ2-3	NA	TGTGCCAGCAGTTTAGGGCCAGCGGGTCAAAAGTATTTT	CASSLGPAGQKYF
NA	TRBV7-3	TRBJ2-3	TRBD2	TGTGCCAGCAGCCCGAACCTAGCGGGAGGTACAGATACGCAGTATTTT	CASSPNLAGGTDTQYF
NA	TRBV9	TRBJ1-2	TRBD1	TGTGCCAGCAGCGGCAGACAGGGGGCGCGAGGCTACACCTTC	CASSGRQGARGYTF
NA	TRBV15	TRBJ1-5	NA	TGTGCCACCAGCAGAGACATTCAGCCCCAGCATTTT	CATSRDIQPQHF
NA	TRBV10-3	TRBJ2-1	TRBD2	TGTGCCATCAGTGGGCCCAGGAGCGGGGGGTCTAATGAGCAGTTCTTC	CAISGPRSGGSNEQFF
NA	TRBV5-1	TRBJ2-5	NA	TGCGCCAGCAGCTTGGGAATAGCGGAAACTACCCAGTACTTC	CASSLGIAETTQYF